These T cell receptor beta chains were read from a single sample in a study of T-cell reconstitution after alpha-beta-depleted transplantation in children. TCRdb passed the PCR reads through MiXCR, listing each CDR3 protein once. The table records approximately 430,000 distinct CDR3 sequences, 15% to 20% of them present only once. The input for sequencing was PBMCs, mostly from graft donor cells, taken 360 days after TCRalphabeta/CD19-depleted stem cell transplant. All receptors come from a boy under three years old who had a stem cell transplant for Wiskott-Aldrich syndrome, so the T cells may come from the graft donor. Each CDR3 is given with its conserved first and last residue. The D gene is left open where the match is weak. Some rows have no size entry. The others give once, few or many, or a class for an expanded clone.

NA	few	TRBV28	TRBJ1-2	CASLLFGYGYTF	TGTGCCAGCCTCCTATTCGGCTATGGCTACACCTTC
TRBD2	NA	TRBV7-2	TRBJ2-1	CASSLSGSGSYNEQFF	TGTGCCAGCAGCTTAAGCGGGAGTGGGTCCTACAATGAGCAGTTCTTC
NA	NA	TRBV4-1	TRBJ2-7	CASSQQPSGRSYEQYF	TGCGCCAGCAGCCAACAACCCTCGGGCCGCTCCTACGAGCAGTACTTC
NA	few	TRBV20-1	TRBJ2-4	CSAFRSRRNIQYF	TGCAGTGCTTTCAGGTCCCGACGAAACATTCAGTACTTC
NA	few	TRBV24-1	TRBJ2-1	CATSLQDGNEQFF	TGTGCCACCAGTTTACAAGACGGAAATGAGCAGTTCTTC
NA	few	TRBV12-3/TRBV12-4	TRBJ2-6	CASSTRDGNSGANVLTF	TGTGCCAGCAGTACCCGGGACGGTAACTCTGGGGCCAACGTCCTGACTTTC
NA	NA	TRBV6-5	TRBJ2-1	CASSFLQGVPSPYNEQFF	TGTGCCAGCAGTTTTCTACAGGGAGTCCCGAGCCCCTACAATGAGCAGTTCTTC
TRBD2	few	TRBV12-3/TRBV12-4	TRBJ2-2	CASSLTAGAAGELFF	TGTGCCAGCAGTTTAACGGCGGGAGCAGCCGGGGAGCTGTTTTTT
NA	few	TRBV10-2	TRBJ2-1	CASSESRLPYNEQFF	TGCGCCAGCAGTGAGTCCAGATTGCCCTACAATGAGCAGTTCTTC
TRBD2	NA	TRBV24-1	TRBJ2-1	CATSDLWEGTNEQFF	TGTGCCACCAGTGATTTGTGGGAGGGCACCAATGAGCAGTTCTTC
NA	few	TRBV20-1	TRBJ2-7	CSARAPVGYEQYF	TGCAGTGCTCGGGCCCCGGTAGGATACGAGCAGTACTTC
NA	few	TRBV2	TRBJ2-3	CASSEGTPTDTQYF	TGTGCCAGCAGTGAGGGGACCCCCACAGATACGCAGTATTTT
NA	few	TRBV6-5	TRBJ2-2	CASSYSVRGWELFF	TGTGCCAGCAGTTACTCGGTCAGGGGCTGGGAGCTGTTTTTT
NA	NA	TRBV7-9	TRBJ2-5	CASSLAGRGKPLDQYF	TGTGCCAGCAGCTTAGCGGGCAGGGGTAAACCCCTAGACCAGTACTTC
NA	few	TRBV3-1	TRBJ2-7	CASSFRVGYEQYF	TGTGCCAGCAGCTTCCGGGTTGGGTACGAGCAGTACTTC
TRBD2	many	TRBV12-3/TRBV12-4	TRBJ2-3	CASSFLAGVTWDTQYF	TGTGCCAGCAGTTTTCTAGCGGGGGTTACCTGGGATACGCAGTATTTT
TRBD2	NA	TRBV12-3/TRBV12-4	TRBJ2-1	CASRGGRAFGEQFF	TGTGCCAGCAGGGGCGGGAGGGCCTTCGGTGAGCAGTTCTTC
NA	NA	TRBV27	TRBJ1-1	CASSFVRGGTEAFF	TGTGCCAGCAGTTTTGTCAGGGGAGGAACTGAAGCTTTCTTT
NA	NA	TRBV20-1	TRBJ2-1	CSARPVSRDYNEQFF	TGCAGTGCTAGACCGGTTTCAAGAGACTACAATGAGCAGTTCTTC
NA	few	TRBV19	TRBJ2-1	CASSRLREQFF	TGTGCCAGTAGTAGGCTCAGGGAGCAGTTCTTC
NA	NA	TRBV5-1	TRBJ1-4	CASSLENRKSEKLFF	TGCGCCAGCAGCTTGGAGAACAGGAAAAGTGAAAAACTGTTTTTT
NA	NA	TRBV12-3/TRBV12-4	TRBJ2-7	CASSFDSTYEQYF	TGTGCCAGCAGTTTCGACAGTACCTACGAGCAGTACTTC
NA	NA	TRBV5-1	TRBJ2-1	CASSLKSPTHNEQFF	TGCGCCAGCAGCTTAAAAAGCCCCACACACAATGAGCAGTTCTTC
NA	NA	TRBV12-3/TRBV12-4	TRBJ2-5	CASSLAQGQETQYF	TGTGCCAGCAGTTTAGCGCAAGGCCAAGAGACCCAGTACTTC
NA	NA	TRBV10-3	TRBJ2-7	CATIGDFKGTYEQYF	TGTGCCACCATAGGGGACTTCAAGGGGACCTACGAGCAGTACTTC
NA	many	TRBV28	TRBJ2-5	CASIEARGVGETQYF	TGTGCCAGCATTGAAGCCAGGGGGGTCGGGGAGACCCAGTACTTC
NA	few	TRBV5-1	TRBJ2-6	CASSSDSRWKANVLTF	TGCGCCAGCAGCTCGGACAGCCGATGGAAGGCCAACGTCCTGACTTTC
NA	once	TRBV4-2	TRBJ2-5	CASSQTGKETQYF	TGTGCCAGCAGCCAAACAGGGAAAGAGACCCAGTACTTC
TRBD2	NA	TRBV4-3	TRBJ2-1	CASSPSGSAPKQFF	TGCGCCAGCAGCCCGAGCGGGAGCGCACCAAAGCAGTTCTTC
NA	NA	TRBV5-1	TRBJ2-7	CASSLGTAAYEQYF	TGCGCCAGCAGCTTGGGGACAGCCGCCTACGAGCAGTACTTC
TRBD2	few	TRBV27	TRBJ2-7	CASSRAPSGQAYEQYF	TGTGCCAGCAGTCGCGCACCTAGCGGTCAGGCCTACGAGCAGTACTTC
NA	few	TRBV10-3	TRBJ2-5	CAIGPGQETQYF	TGTGCCATCGGTCCGGGACAAGAGACCCAGTACTTC
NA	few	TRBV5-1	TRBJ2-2	CASSLAVNTGELFF	TGCGCCAGCAGCTTGGCCGTGAACACCGGGGAGCTGTTTTTT
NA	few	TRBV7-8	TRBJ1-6	CASGLTENSPLHF	TGTGCCAGCGGATTGACAGAGAATTCACCCCTCCACTTT
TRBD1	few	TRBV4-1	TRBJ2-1	CASSQGLLGDRMNEQFF	TGCGCCAGCAGCCAAGGACTCCTGGGGGACAGAATGAATGAGCAGTTCTTC
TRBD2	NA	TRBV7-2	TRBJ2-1	CASSISGRNNEQFF	TGTGCCAGCAGCATTAGCGGGAGAAACAATGAGCAGTTCTTC
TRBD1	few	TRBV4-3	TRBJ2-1	CASSQRFPGGPYNEQFF	TGCGCCAGCAGCCAAAGGTTCCCAGGGGGCCCGTACAATGAGCAGTTCTTC
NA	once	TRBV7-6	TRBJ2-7	CASSVGLAGRSKGGTYEQYF	TGTGCCAGCAGCGTAGGACTCGCCGGGCGGAGCAAAGGGGGAACCTACGAGCAGTACTTC
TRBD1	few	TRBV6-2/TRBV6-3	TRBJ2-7	CASRNPGTALFYEQYF	TGTGCCAGCAGAAATCCCGGGACAGCGCTCTTCTACGAGCAGTACTTC
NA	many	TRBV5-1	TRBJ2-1	CASSWDGYNEQFF	TGCGCCAGCAGCTGGGACGGTTACAATGAGCAGTTCTTC
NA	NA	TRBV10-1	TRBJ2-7	CAGSDSLGYEQYF	TGCGCCGGCAGTGATTCCCTAGGCTACGAGCAGTACTTC
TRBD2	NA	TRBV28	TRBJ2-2	CASSTRLAGEYTGELFF	TGTGCCAGCAGTACCCGACTAGCGGGAGAGTATACCGGGGAGCTGTTTTTT